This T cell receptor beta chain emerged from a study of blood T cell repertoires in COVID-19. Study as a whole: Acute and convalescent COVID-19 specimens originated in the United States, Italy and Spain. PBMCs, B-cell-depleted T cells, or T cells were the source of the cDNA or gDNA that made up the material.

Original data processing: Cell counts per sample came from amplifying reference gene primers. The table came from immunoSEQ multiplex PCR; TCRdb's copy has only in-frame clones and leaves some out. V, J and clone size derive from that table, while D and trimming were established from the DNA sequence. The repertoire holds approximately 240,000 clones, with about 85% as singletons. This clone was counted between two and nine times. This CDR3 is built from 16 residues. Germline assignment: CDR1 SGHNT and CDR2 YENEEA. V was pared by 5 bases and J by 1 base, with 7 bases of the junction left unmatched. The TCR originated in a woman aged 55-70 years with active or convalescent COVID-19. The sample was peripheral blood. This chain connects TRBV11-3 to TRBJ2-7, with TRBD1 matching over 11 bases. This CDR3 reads CASSRRTGGGSYEQYF. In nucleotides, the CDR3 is TGTGCCAGCAGCCGTAGGACAGGGGGCGGGTCCTACGAGCAGTACTTC.